Sequencing of this T cell receptor (beta chain) was carried out in a study of blood T cell repertoires in COVID-19. Looking at the study overall: COVID-19 samples from acute and convalescent phases originated in the United States, Italy and Spain.

With 6 bases removed from V and 0 bases from J, the gap between germline ends came to 9 bases. Per germline, CDR1 LNHDA and CDR2 SQIVND (reference sequence). The CDR3 contains 13 residues. Clones were sequenced by immunoSEQ multiplex PCR, and TCRdb holds only the in-frame ones, with some missing. The table has a few hundred thousand clones, 88% seen once. Recruitment covered roughly 22 US areas and drew participants whose ages spanned roughly 18 to 100 years. Before being deemed recovered, Cohort 3 donors had two negative PCRs, clearance, or symptom resolution. The genes are TRBV19 and TRBJ2-7, with D maybe TRBD1 (5 bases). Material for sequencing was PBMCs or T cells enriched from blood (not recorded which). The TCR sequence derives from a woman aged 40 to 50 who had recovered from COVID-19. The chain's CDR3 is CASSQTDSYEQYF. DNA of the CDR3: TGTGCCAGTAGCCAGACAGACTCCTACGAGCAGTACTTC. The complete variable domain, with remaining parts taken from reference TRBV19 and TRBJ2-7, reads DGGITQSPKYLFRKEGQNVTLSCEQNLNHDAMYWYRQDPGQGLRLIYYSQIVNDFQKGDIAEGYSVSREKKESFPLTVTSAQKNPTAFYLCASSQTDSYEQYFGPGTRLTVT.